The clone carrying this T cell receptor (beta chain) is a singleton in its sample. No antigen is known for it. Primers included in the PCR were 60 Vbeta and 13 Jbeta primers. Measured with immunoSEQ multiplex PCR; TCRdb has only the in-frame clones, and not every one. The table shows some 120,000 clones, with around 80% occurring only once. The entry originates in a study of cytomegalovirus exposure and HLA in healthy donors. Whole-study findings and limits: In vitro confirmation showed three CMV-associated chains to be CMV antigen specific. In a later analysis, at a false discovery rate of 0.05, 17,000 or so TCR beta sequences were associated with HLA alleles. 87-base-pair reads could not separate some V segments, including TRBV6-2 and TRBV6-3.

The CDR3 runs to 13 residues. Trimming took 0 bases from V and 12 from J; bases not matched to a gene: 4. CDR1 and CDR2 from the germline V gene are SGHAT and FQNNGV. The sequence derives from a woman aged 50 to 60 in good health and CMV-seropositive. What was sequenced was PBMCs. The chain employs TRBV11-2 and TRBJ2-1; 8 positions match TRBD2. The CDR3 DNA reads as TGTGCCAGCAGCTTAGAGGTAGCGGGACGGCAGTTCTTC. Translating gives CASSLEVAGRQFF.